Sequencing of this T cell receptor beta chain was carried out in a study of identical twins. TCRdb re-called the 5' RACE reads with MiXCR, one entry per CDR3 protein. The table shows about 520,000 distinct CDR3 sequences, with 22% occurring only once. These data also featured in a second study, about T cells expressing NK-cell markers. According to that study: CD3+CD56+NKG2C+, CD3+CD56+NKG2C- and CD3+CD56-NKG2C+ T cells, once sorted, supplied the TCR beta repertoires. One observes that, in several donors, these clonotypes were also the leading ones within the CD3+CD56-NKG2C+ fraction.

The clonotype was recovered from a woman aged 18-29 years in good health. Sequencing was done on a sample of CD4+ T cells sorted from blood.

In nucleotides, the CDR3 is TGCGCCAGCAGCTGGAGGGACAGGGGCGAGCAGTACTTC. Protein: CASSWRDRGEQYF. This rearrangement joins TRBV5-1 to TRBJ2-7; 10 bases align to TRBD1. This CDR3 is 13 amino acids long. Per germline, CDR1 SGHRS and CDR2 YFSETQ. V was clipped by 3 bases and J by 6 bases; unmatched bases: 3.